These 32 T cell receptor beta chains were all obtained from the same sample, sequenced in a study of CD8 T cells in ankylosing spondylitis. Findings and limits, study-wide: Among TCR beta sequences, a motif of several highly homologous variants appeared characteristic of ankylosing spondylitis blood.

In TCRdb, the 5' RACE reads were re-called with MiXCR into one record per CDR3 protein. Among more than 600,000 distinct CDR3 sequences, under 20% were seen once, and the ten largest hold approximately 18%. These TCRs' antigens remain unknown. The sequenced material came from blood, either unsorted or a sorted T cell fraction (not recorded which). These receptors originate from a male donor with ankylosing spondylitis.

The chain combines TRBV11-2 with TRBJ2-3; maybe TRBD2 (6 bases). CDR1 is SGHAT and CDR2 is FQNNGV in the germline V gene. This CDR3 contains 16 residues. With 5 bases removed from V and 0 bases from J, the gap between germline ends came to 15 bases. As DNA, the CDR3 is TGTGCCAGCAGCCGGGGGACCCATGGAAGCACAGATACGCAGTATTTT. Protein product: CASSRGTHGSTDTQYF.

V usage is TRBV14 and J usage is TRBJ2-6, with D perhaps assigned TRBD1 or TRBD2 (5 bases each). CDR1 SGHDN and CDR2 FVKESK come from the germline V gene. This CDR3 has 17 residues. V lost 4 bases and J lost 0, with 13 bases in between. The CDR3 DNA sequence: TGTGCCAGCAGCCCAGGGTTAGGACTCTCTGGGGCCAACGTCCTGACTTTC. Amino acids: CASSPGLGLSGANVLTF.

Here the CDR3 reads CSVDRGGPLVEDGYTF. The DNA of the CDR3 is TGCAGCGTTGATCGGGGAGGGCCCCTTGTTGAGGATGGCTACACCTTC. This chain links TRBV29-1 with TRBJ1-2; D is unclear. Trimming stripped 3 bases from V and 6 bases from J, with 23 bases between. The CDR3 runs to 16 residues. The germline gives CDR1 SQVTM, CDR2 ANQGSEA.

The J gene is TRBJ2-5, the V gene TRBV2; unclear D gene. The V and J ends lost 8 bases and 5 bases respectively, with 12 bases between them. This CDR3 region has 12 residues. CDR1 and CDR2 (germline): SNHLY, FYNNEI. The CDR3: CASGPDWETQYF. CDR3 nucleotide sequence: TGTGCCAGCGGTCCAGACTGGGAGACCCAGTACTTC.

The V and J genes are TRBV25-1 and TRBJ2-5; 8 nucleotides match TRBD2. Looked up from germline, CDR1 is MGHDK and CDR2 is SYGVNS. This CDR3 region has 13 residues. With 3 bases clipped from V and 5 bases from J, the junction kept 2 bases outside the gene matches. DNA for the CDR3: TGTGCCAGCAGTGACAGACTAGCGGAGACCCAGTACTTC. Translating gives CASSDRLAETQYF.

This clonotype has just a few counts. This chain connects TRBV12-5 to TRBJ2-1; no clear D. Per the germline V gene, CDR1 is LGHNT and CDR2 is FRNRAP. Trimming left V 5 bases short and J 4 bases short, with 3 bases between. The CDR3 contains 11 residues. The CDR3 loop reads CASGQYNEQFF. In DNA form, the CDR3 reads TGTGCTAGTGGTCAATACAATGAGCAGTTCTTC.

In this sample, this clonotype turned up a few times. This chain joins TRBV27 and TRBJ1-1; maybe TRBD1 (5 bases). CDR3 length equals 14 residues. Trimming took 6 bases from V and 8 from J, leaving 19 bases between them. Per germline, CDR1 MNHEY and CDR2 SMNVEV (reference sequence). The CDR3 DNA reads TGTGCCAGCAGGGCGGAGACAGCTTTTTTAGAAGCTTTCTTT. Encoded protein: CASRAETAFLEAFF.

The chain employs TRBV12-3 or TRBV12-4 and TRBJ2-2, with D possibly matching TRBD1 (6 bases). V lost 6 bases, J lost 1 base, and 12 bases lay in between. The CDR3 is 15 amino acids. The CDR3 protein is CASRTQGKNTGELFF. CDR3 coding DNA: TGTGCCAGCAGAACACAGGGAAAGAACACCGGGGAGCTGTTTTTT.

In this sample, this clonotype turned up a few times. The chain is built from TRBV7-2 and TRBJ2-7, with a weak D call TRBD2 (5 bases). V gave up 3 bases and J gave up 2 bases, with 20 bases separating them. Germline V gene lookup returns CDR1 SGHTA and CDR2 FQGNSA. This CDR3 has 17 residues. CDR3 coding DNA: TGTGCCAGCAGCTTTGAGGGCCGCCAACTCCGCACCTACGAGCAGTACTTC. As protein: CASSFEGRQLRTYEQYF.

This clonotype came up a few times. The chain joins TRBV5-1 to TRBJ2-1, with a possible D match to TRBD1 (6 bases). Germline V gives CDR1 SGHRS, CDR2 YFSETQ. V was trimmed by 0 bases and J by 0 bases, leaving 13 bases between them. There are 17 residues in the CDR3. CDR3 DNA sequence: TGCGCCAGCAGCTTGGCGGCCCAGGGGACCTCCTACAATGAGCAGTTCTTC. Its protein is CASSLAAQGTSYNEQFF.

This clonotype was seen a handful of times. The V gene is TRBV28, the J gene TRBJ2-1, with a possible D match to TRBD2 (6 bases). V lost 5 bases, J lost 8 bases, and 16 bases lay in between. Germline V gene data show CDR1 as MDHEN and CDR2 as SYDVKM. The CDR3 spans 14 residues. In nucleotides, the CDR3 is TGTGCCAGCAGTCCCCGCTTAGGCGGGGATGAGCAGTTCTTC. Protein product: CASSPRLGGDEQFF.

The sample holds a few counts of this clonotype. J is TRBJ2-2 and V is TRBV5-1; D possibly uses TRBD1 or TRBD2 (5 bases each). V was trimmed by 9 bases and J by 4 bases, leaving 16 bases between them. Germline V CDR1 and CDR2: SGHRS, YFSETQ. The CDR3 is 14 amino acids. The chain's CDR3 is CATSPEGSTGELFF. As DNA, the CDR3 is TGCGCCACCTCCCCCGAGGGGAGCACCGGGGAGCTGTTTTTT.

This chain joins TRBV7-9 and TRBJ2-3; D call uncertain. Germline assignment: CDR1 SEHNR and CDR2 FQNEAQ (reference sequence). The V and J ends lost 1 base and 3 bases respectively, with 11 bases between them. The CDR3 has 15 amino acids. This CDR3 is CASSLGVGETDTQYF. The CDR3 nucleotides read TGTGCCAGCAGCTTAGGGGTTGGAGAGACAGATACGCAGTATTTT.

CDR3 sequence: CASSQSRGDQPQHF. DNA of the CDR3: TGTGCCAGCAGCCAATCCCGAGGCGATCAGCCCCAGCATTTT. The chain couples TRBV16 to TRBJ1-5; D not resolved. This CDR3 region has 14 residues. Germline values: CDR1 KGHSY, CDR2 FQNENV. V was shortened by 0 bases and J by 5 bases, with 8 bases between the two germline ends.

The chain is built from TRBV4-2 and TRBJ2-2, with 11 bases lining up with TRBD2. Germline values: CDR1 LGHNA, CDR2 YNFKEQ. The CDR3 is 18 residues long. After removal of 4 bases from V and 4 bases from J, the junction contained 11 bases not matched to a gene. The CDR3 coding sequence is TGTGCCAGCAGCCTTCGACCTCTAGCGGGGGGACGCACCGGGGAGCTGTTTTTT. It codes for CASSLRPLAGGRTGELFF.

This clonotype was seen a handful of times. J is TRBJ2-1 and V is TRBV7-2; possible D gene TRBD2, 5 bases. CDR1 and CDR2 from the germline V gene are SGHTA and FQGNSA. The CDR3 runs to 17 residues. Trimming left V 6 bases short and J 0 bases short, with 18 bases between. This chain's CDR3 is CASSSRTPSSSYNEQFF. CDR3 in DNA: TGTGCCAGCAGTTCACGGACTCCATCGAGCTCCTACAATGAGCAGTTCTTC.

The chain uses TRBV5-5 and TRBJ2-3, with 7 bases identical to TRBD1. Trimming at V came to 2 bases and at J to 5 bases, leaving 11 bases not matched to a gene. Germline lookup yields CDR1 SGHKS and CDR2 YYEKEE (reference sequence). The CDR3 extends over 16 amino acids. The CDR3: CASSFQTGIKGDTQYF. CDR3 nucleotides: TGTGCCAGCAGCTTCCAGACAGGGATTAAGGGAGATACGCAGTATTTT.

This clonotype has more than one count but fewer than ten. The rearrangement links TRBV12-3 or TRBV12-4 to TRBJ2-5; 7 bases match TRBD1. The CDR3 covers 13 residues. Trimming took 5 bases from V and 5 from J; bases not matched to a gene: 5. The CDR3: CASSARGSETQYF. The CDR3 nucleotides read TGTGCCAGCAGTGCCAGGGGGTCGGAGACCCAGTACTTC.

J is TRBJ2-3 and V is TRBV11-2, with D perhaps assigned TRBD1 or TRBD2 (6 bases each). CDR1 SGHAT and CDR2 FQNNGV come from the germline V gene. The CDR3 totals 13 residues. Trimming left V 6 bases short and J 12 bases short, with 19 bases between. Written as DNA, the CDR3 is TGTGCCAGCAGAGCCTCAAAGGGGGACTCTCAGTATTTT. Its translation: CASRASKGDSQYF.

The J gene is TRBJ2-1, the V gene TRBV6-2 or TRBV6-3; 14 bases align to TRBD2. The CDR3 has 15 residues. V gave up 5 bases and J gave up 10 bases; unmatched junction bases: 7. The germline CDR1 and CDR2 sequences are MNHEY and SVGEGT. Written as DNA, the CDR3 is TGTGCCAGCAGTGCCGGGACTAGCGGGAGACGGGAGCAGTTCTTC. It is translated as CASSAGTSGRREQFF.

V and J are TRBV25-1 and TRBJ2-7; 12 nucleotides match TRBD1. There are 16 residues in the CDR3. From germline, CDR1 is MGHDK and CDR2 SYGVNS. After removal of 2 bases from V and 5 bases from J, the junction contained 7 bases not matched to a gene. The CDR3 here is CASSELPGTGGNEQYF. CDR3 DNA sequence: TGTGCCAGCAGTGAACTCCCAGGGACAGGGGGCAACGAGCAGTACTTC.

A few counts support this clonotype. The chain carries TRBV4-1 and TRBJ2-7; D is possibly TRBD1 (6 bases). The CDR3 covers 15 residues. Germline-derived CDR1 and CDR2 are MGHRA and YSYEKL. Trimming removed 1 base at V and 1 base at J, with 11 bases between. In DNA form, the CDR3 reads TGCGCCAGCAGCCAAGCACAGGGTCCGTCCTACGAGCAGTACTTC. Its protein is CASSQAQGPSYEQYF.

This clonotype was counted between two and nine times. The CDR3 protein is CASSLGSGLYEQYF. The CDR3, as DNA: TGCGCCAGCAGCTTGGGGAGCGGCCTCTACGAGCAGTACTTC. The gene calls are TRBV5-1 and TRBJ2-7, with TRBD2 as a possible D gene (5 bases). This CDR3 is 14 amino acids long. With 0 bases removed from V and 3 bases from J, the gap between germline ends came to 10 bases. Germline assignment: CDR1 SGHRS and CDR2 YFSETQ.

The genes are TRBV11-2 and TRBJ1-1; tentatively, D is TRBD1 (6 bases). The V end lost 3 bases, the J end lost 6 bases, and 14 bases lay between the germline ends. The CDR3 has 14 amino acids. Per the germline V gene, CDR1 is SGHAT and CDR2 is FQNNGV. The CDR3 loop reads CASSFNRAVAEAFF. The CDR3 DNA reads TGTGCCAGCAGCTTTAACAGGGCTGTGGCTGAAGCTTTCTTT.

This clonotype came up a few times. This chain links TRBV4-3 with TRBJ2-7, with D possibly being TRBD1 or TRBD2 (5 bases each). V lost 0 bases and J lost 7, with 16 bases in between. The germline V gene encodes CDR1 LGHNA and CDR2 YSLEER. The CDR3 contains 15 residues. The CDR3 region is CASSQDEARGREQYF. CDR3 coding DNA: TGCGCCAGCAGCCAAGATGAAGCGAGGGGTCGGGAGCAGTACTTC.

This chain connects TRBV5-1 to TRBJ2-7; D is perhaps TRBD1 (5 bases). The CDR3 totals 14 residues. Trimming removed 0 bases from V and 5 bases from J, with 12 bases in between. Germline CDR1 is SGHRS and CDR2 is YFSETQ. The DNA for the CDR3 is TGCGCCAGCAGCTTGGTTCAGGGTTTCGACGAGCAGTACTTC. Translation gives CASSLVQGFDEQYF.

The V gene is TRBV27, the J gene TRBJ2-3, with D perhaps matching TRBD2 (7 bases). The V gene's germline CDR1 is MNHEY and CDR2 SMNVEV (reference sequence). This CDR3 has 16 amino acids. Between the trimmed V and J ends, which lost 3 bases and 0 bases, there was a span of 13 bases. The CDR3: CASSFYGGPSTDTQYF. CDR3 sequence (DNA): TGTGCCAGCAGTTTCTACGGGGGGCCCAGCACAGATACGCAGTATTTT.

The V and J genes are TRBV6-5 and TRBJ2-5; D might be TRBD2 (6 bases). Trimming removed 2 bases from V and 5 bases from J, with 15 bases in between. The CDR3 has 15 residues. The germline CDR1 and CDR2 sequences are MNHEY and SVGAGI. Written as DNA, the CDR3 is TGTGCCAGCAGTTACGGCGGGGCCAGAAGTGAGACCCAGTACTTC. Amino acid sequence: CASSYGGARSETQYF.

The rearrangement uses TRBV7-9 and TRBJ1-2, with 7 bases lining up with TRBD1. The V and J ends lost 5 bases and 8 bases, in that order; junction bases with no gene match: 17. Germline V gives CDR1 SEHNR, CDR2 FQNEAQ (reference sequence). CDR3 size: 16 residues. CDR3 protein: CASSDPGGVGTGGYTF. The CDR3 DNA follows: TGTGCCAGCAGCGATCCAGGGGGGGTCGGGACGGGCGGCTACACCTTC.

This clonotype was counted only a few times. This chain uses TRBV18 with TRBJ1-6; possibly TRBD1 for D (6 bases). Trimming cost V 3 bases and J 7 bases, with 7 bases left between them. This CDR3 is 13 amino acids long. Germline CDR1 and CDR2: KGHSH and LQKENI. CDR3 in amino acids: CASSPTGNSPLHF. In nucleotides, the CDR3 is TGTGCCAGCTCACCTACAGGGAATTCACCCCTCCACTTT.

This clonotype was recorded a few times. The V gene is TRBV6-1, the J gene TRBJ2-1; TRBD2 matches at 9 bases. Losses at the gene ends were 6 bases for V and 4 bases for J; bases not matched to a gene: 10. Germline V gives CDR1 MNHNS, CDR2 SASEGT. CDR3 length: 16 amino acids. The CDR3 loop is CASSLTVSGGYNEQFF. The CDR3 bases are TGTGCCAGCAGCCTTACGGTTAGCGGGGGTTACAATGAGCAGTTCTTC.

In this sample, this clonotype turned up a few times. This chain links TRBV20-1 with TRBJ2-7; D is undetermined. This CDR3 has 18 amino acids. Trimming cost V 1 base and J 0 bases, with 22 bases left between them. Germline assignment: CDR1 DFQATT and CDR2 SNEGSKA (reference sequence). CDR3 bases: TGCAGTGCTAGAGGAGGTAGCAGGAGAACCGAAAGCTCCTACGAGCAGTACTTC. Translating it yields CSARGGSRRTESSYEQYF.